This T cell receptor (beta chain) is from a study of T cell responses to AZD1222 COVID-19 vaccine. The CDR3 loop spans 16 amino acids. Trimming removed 2 bases from V and 1 base from J, with 11 bases in between. Germline assignment: CDR1 LNHNV and CDR2 YYDKDF (reference sequence). Libraries were prepared by immunoSEQ multiplex PCR; TCRdb keeps only in-frame clonotypes and omits some of them. Among around 160,000 clones, about 93% were seen once, and the ten largest hold approximately 2%. This clone was counted a few times. The receptor was derived from an adult in good health. This specimen was peripheral blood, taken on day 0 of AZD1222 vaccination. The chain combines TRBV15 with TRBJ1-4, with D possibly TRBD1 on 6 matching bases. This CDR3 is CATSRQGRRTNEKLFF. CDR3 DNA sequence: TGTGCCACCAGCAGACAGGGGAGAAGAACTAATGAAAAACTGTTTTTT.